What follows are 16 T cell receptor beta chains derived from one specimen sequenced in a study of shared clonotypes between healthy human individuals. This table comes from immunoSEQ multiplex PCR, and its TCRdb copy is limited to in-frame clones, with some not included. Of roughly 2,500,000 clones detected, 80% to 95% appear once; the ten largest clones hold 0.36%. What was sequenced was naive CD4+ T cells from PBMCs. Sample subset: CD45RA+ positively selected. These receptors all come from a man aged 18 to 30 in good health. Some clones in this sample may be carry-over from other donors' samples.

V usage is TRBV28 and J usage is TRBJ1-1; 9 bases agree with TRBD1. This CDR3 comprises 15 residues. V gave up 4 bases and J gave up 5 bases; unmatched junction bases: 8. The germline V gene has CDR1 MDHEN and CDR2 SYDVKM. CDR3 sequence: CASSSPTGGRTEAFF. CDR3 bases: TGTGCCAGCAGTTCTCCGACAGGGGGGCGGACTGAAGCTTTCTTT.

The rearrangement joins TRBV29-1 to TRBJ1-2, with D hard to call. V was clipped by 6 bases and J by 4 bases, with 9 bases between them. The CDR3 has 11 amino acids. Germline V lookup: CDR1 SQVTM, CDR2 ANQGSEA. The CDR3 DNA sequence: TGCAGCGTCAATAAAGGCTATGGCTACACCTTC. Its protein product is CSVNKGYGYTF. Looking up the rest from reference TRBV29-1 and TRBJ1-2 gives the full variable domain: SAVISQKPSRDICQRGTSLTIQCQVDSQVTMMFWYRQQPGQSLTLIATANQGSEATYESGFVIDKFPISRPNLTFSTLTVSNMSPEDSSIYLCSVNKGYGYTFGSGTRLTVV.

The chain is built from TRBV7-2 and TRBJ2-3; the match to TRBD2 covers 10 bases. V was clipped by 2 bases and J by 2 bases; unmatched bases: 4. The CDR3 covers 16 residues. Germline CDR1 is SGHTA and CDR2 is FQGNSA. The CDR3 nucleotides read TGTGCCAGCAGCTTACTGGGACTAGCGCTCACAGATACGCAGTATTTT. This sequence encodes CASSLLGLALTDTQYF. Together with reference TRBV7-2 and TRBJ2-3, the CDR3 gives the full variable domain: GAGVSQSPSNKVTEKGKDVELRCDPISGHTALYWYRQSLGQGLEFLIYFQGNSAPDKSGLPSDRFSAERTGGSVSTLTIQRTQQEDSAVYLCASSLLGLALTDTQYFGPGTRLTVL.

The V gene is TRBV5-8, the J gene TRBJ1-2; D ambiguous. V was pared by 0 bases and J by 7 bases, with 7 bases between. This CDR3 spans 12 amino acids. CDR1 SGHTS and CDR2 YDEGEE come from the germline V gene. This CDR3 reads CASSLGFGGYTF. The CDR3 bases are TGTGCCAGCAGCTTGGGGTTCGGTGGCTACACCTTC.

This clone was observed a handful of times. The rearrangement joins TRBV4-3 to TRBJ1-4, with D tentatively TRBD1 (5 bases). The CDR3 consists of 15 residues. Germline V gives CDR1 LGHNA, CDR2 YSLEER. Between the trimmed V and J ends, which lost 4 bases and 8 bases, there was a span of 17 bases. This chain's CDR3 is CASSPLGGIEEKLFF. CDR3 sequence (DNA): TGCGCCAGCAGCCCCCTCGGGGGTATCGAAGAAAAACTGTTTTTT.

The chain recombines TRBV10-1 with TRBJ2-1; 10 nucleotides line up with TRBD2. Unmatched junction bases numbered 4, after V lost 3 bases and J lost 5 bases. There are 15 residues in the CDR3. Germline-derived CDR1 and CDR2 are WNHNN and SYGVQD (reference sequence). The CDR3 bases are TGCGCCAGCAGTGATAGTCTAGCGGGAGACAATGAGCAGTTCTTC. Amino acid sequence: CASSDSLAGDNEQFF.

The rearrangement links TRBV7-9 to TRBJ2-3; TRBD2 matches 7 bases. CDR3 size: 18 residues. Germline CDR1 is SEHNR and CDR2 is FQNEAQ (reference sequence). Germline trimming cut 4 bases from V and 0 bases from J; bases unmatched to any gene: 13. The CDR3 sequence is CASSSGYASGTSTDTQYF. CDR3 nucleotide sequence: TGTGCCAGCAGCTCTGGTTATGCTAGCGGTACTAGCACAGATACGCAGTATTTT. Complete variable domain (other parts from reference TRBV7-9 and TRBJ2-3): DTGVSQNPRHKITKRGQNVTFRCDPISEHNRLYWYRQTLGQGPEFLTYFQNEAQLEKSRLLSDRFSAERPKGSFSTLEIQRTEQGDSAMYLCASSSGYASGTSTDTQYFGPGTRLTVL.

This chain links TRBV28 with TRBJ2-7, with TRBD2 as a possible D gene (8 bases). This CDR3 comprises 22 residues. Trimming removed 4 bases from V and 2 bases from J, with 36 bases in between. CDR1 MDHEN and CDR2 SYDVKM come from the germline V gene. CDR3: CASSSQGWGKAGGLGNPYEQYF. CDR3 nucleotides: TGTGCCAGCAGTTCACAGGGGTGGGGTAAGGCGGGAGGTTTAGGAAATCCCTACGAGCAGTACTTC. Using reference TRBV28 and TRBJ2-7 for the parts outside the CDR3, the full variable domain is DVKVTQSSRYLVKRTGEKVFLECVQDMDHENMFWYRQDPGLGLRLIYFSYDVKMKEKGDIPEGYSVSREKKERFSLILESASTNQTSMYLCASSSQGWGKAGGLGNPYEQYFGPGTRLTVT.

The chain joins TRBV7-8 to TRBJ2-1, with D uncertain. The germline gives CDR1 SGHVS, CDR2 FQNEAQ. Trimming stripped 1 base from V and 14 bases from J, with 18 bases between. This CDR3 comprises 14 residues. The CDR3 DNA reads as TGTGCCAGCAGCTTAGTTCTGGGTGTGCCTGGGGAGTTCTTC. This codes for CASSLVLGVPGEFF.

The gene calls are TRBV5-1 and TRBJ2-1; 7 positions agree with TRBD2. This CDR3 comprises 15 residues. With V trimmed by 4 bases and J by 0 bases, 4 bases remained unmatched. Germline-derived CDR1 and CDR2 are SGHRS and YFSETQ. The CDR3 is CASSITSASYNEQFF. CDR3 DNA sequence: TGCGCCAGCAGCATAACTAGCGCCTCCTACAATGAGCAGTTCTTC.

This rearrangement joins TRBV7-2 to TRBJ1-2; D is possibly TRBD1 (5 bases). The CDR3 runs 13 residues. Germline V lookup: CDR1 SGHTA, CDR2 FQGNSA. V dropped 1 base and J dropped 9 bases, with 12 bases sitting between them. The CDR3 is CASSLEWEGRYTF. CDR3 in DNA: TGTGCCAGCAGCTTAGAGTGGGAGGGACGCTACACCTTC.

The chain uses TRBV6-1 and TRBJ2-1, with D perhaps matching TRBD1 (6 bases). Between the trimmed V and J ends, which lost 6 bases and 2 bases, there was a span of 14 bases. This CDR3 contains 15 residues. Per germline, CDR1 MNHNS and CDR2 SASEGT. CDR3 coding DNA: TGTGCCAGCAGCCACAGGGAATTAACCTACAATGAGCAGTTCTTC. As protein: CASSHRELTYNEQFF.

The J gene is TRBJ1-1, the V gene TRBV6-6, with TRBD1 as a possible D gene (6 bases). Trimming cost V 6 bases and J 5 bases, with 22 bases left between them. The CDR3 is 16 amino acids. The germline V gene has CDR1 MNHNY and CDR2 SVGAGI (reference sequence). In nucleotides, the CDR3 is TGTGCCAGCAGCCCGGTACCGTTTCGGGGGCCTACTGAAGCTTTCTTT. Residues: CASSPVPFRGPTEAFF.

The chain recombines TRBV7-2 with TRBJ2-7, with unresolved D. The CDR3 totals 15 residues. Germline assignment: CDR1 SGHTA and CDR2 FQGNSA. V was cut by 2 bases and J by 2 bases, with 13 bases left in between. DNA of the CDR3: TGTGCCAGCAGCTTAAGCCGGGTTTCTCCCTACGAGCAGTACTTC. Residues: CASSLSRVSPYEQYF.

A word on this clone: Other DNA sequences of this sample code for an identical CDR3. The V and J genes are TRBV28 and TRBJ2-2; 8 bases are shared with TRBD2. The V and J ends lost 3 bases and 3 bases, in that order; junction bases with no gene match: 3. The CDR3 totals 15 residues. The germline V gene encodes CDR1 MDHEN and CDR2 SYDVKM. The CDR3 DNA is TGTGCCAGCAGTTTCGGGGGGGCCGACACCGGGGAGCTGTTTTTT. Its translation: CASSFGGADTGELFF.

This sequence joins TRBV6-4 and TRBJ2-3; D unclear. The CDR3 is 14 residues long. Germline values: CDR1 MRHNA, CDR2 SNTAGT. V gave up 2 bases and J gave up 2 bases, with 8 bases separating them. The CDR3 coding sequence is TGTGCCAGCAGTGACGAGCGACACACAGATACGCAGTATTTT. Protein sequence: CASSDERHTDTQYF.